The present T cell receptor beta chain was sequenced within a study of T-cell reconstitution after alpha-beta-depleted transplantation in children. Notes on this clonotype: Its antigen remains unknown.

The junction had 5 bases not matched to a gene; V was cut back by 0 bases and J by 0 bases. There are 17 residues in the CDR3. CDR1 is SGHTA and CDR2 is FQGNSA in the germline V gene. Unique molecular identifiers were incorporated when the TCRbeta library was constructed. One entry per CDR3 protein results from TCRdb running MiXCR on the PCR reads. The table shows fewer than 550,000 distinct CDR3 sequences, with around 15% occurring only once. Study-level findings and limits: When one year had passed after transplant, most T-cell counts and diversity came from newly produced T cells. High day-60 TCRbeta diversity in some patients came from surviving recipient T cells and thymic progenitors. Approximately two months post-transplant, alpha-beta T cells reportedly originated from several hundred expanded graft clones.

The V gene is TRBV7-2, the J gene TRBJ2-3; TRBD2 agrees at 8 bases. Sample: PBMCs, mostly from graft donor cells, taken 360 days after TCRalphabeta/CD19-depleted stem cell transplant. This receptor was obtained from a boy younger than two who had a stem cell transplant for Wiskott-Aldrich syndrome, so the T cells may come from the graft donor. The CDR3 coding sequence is TGTGCCAGCAGCTTAGCGCTAACTAGCGGCAGCACAGATACGCAGTATTTT. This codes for CASSLALTSGSTDTQYF. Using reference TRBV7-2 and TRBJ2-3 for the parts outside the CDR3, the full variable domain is GAGVSQSPSNKVTEKGKDVELRCDPISGHTALYWYRQSLGQGLEFLIYFQGNSAPDKSGLPSDRFSAERTGGSVSTLTIQRTQQEDSAVYLCASSLALTSGSTDTQYFGPGTRLTVL.